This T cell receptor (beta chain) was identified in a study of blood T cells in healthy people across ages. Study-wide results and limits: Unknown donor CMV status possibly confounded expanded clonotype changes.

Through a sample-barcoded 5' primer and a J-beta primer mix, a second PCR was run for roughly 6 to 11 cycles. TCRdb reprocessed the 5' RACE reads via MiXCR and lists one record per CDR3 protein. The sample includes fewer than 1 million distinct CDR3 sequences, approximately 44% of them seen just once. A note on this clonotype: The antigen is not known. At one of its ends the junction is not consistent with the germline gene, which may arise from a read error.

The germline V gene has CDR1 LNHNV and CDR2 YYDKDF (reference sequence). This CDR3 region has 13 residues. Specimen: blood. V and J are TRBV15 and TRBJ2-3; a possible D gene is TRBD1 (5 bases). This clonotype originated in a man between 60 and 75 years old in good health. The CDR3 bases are TGTGCCAGCAGCTTGGGGCAACGAGATACGCAGTATTTT. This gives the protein CASSLGQRDTQYF.